Listed here are 30 T cell receptor beta chains from one sample, sequenced in a study of blood T cells in healthy people across ages. Sample-barcoded 5' priming and a J-beta primer mix drove a second PCR of roughly 7 to 11 cycles. TCRdb re-derived calls from the 5' RACE reads in MiXCR, one entry per CDR3 protein. In the table there are 550,000 to 650,000 distinct CDR3 sequences, around 31% of which are singletons. The sample taken for sequencing was blood. The receptors were sampled from a woman aged 80 or over in good health.

The chain uses TRBV7-9 and TRBJ1-5, with no clear D. The CDR3 covers 13 residues. The V end lost 3 bases, the J end lost 5 bases, and 8 bases lay between the germline ends. Germline loops: CDR1 SEHNR, CDR2 FQNEAQ (reference sequence). CDR3 nucleotides: TGTGCCAGCAGCTTTAACCGTGATCAGCCCCAGCATTTT. Protein: CASSFNRDQPQHF.

This chain joins TRBV3-1 and TRBJ1-1, with 7 bases matching TRBD1. V gave up 0 bases and J gave up 13 bases; unmatched junction bases: 11. Germline CDR1 is LGHDT and CDR2 is YNNKEL (reference sequence). The CDR3 is 14 residues long. The CDR3 DNA sequence: TGTGCCAGCAGCCAAGATCCGGCCGACAGGGAGGTTTTCTTT. Residues: CASSQDPADREVFF.

The J gene is TRBJ2-5, the V gene TRBV6-2 or TRBV6-3; 7 nucleotides match TRBD1. The DNA matches TRBJ2-7 better at its end, which makes the J call doubtful. This CDR3 comprises 17 residues. From germline, CDR1 is MNHEY and CDR2 SVGEGT. The CDR3 nucleotides are TGTGCCAGCAGTTACTCCTTGACAGGGATTGGTACCTACGAGCAGTACTTC. This translates into CASSYSLTGIGTYEQYF.

This clonotype was observed many times. This chain joins TRBV5-1 and TRBJ2-1; D is possibly TRBD1 or TRBD2 (5 bases each). V was shortened by 0 bases and J by 4 bases, with 11 bases between the two germline ends. CDR3 length equals 15 residues. Germline V gene lookup returns CDR1 SGHRS and CDR2 YFSETQ. The CDR3 spells CASSLVGAQYNEQFF. CDR3 in DNA: TGCGCCAGCAGCTTGGTCGGGGCTCAATACAATGAGCAGTTCTTC.

This clonotype was found a few times. V is TRBV14 and J is TRBJ2-1, with D maybe TRBD2 (7 bases). Trimming pared 4 bases from V and 2 bases from J, leaving 15 bases between. The CDR3 runs to 16 residues. Germline V gives CDR1 SGHDN, CDR2 FVKESK. CDR3 DNA sequence: TGTGCCAGCAGCCGATGGGGGGGGCTCACCTACAATGAGCAGTTCTTC. Protein product: CASSRWGGLTYNEQFF.

This clonotype appeared many times. The chain employs TRBV20-1 and TRBJ2-5, with 10 positions matching TRBD2. V trimming: 7 bases; J trimming: 5 bases; junction bases outside the gene matches: 10. Germline V lookup: CDR1 DFQATT, CDR2 SNEGSKA (reference sequence). The CDR3 is 14 amino acids. Here the CDR3 reads CSVTTSGAGETQYF. CDR3 coding DNA: TGCAGTGTGACCACTAGCGGGGCTGGGGAGACCCAGTACTTC.

Ten or more counts support this clonotype. This chain joins TRBV20-1 and TRBJ2-3, with 10 bases matching TRBD2. Germline V lookup: CDR1 DFQATT, CDR2 SNEGSKA (reference sequence). CDR3 length: 14 amino acids. The trim removed 6 bases at V and 1 base at J, leaving 4 bases unmatched. Here the CDR3 reads CSALLAGRTDTQYF. DNA of the CDR3: TGCAGTGCCCTACTAGCGGGACGCACAGATACGCAGTATTTT.

This clonotype was recorded a few times. In DNA form, the CDR3 reads TGCAGTGCTAGAGTAATTATTGGGGGACAGGGAAACACTGAAGCTTTCTTT. It translates to CSARVIIGGQGNTEAFF. V and J are TRBV20-1 and TRBJ1-1; TRBD1 matches at 9 bases. V lost 1 base and J lost 2; bases outside the gene matches: 11. This CDR3 contains 17 residues. Germline CDR1 DFQATT, CDR2 SNEGSKA (reference sequence).

This clonotype came up many times. CDR3 sequence reads: CASSSRNNYGYTF. CDR3 nucleotides: TGTGCCAGCAGCTCCAGAAATAACTATGGCTACACCTTC. V gene TRBV7-9 combines with J gene TRBJ1-2; D is ambiguous. V was clipped by 4 bases and J by 1 base, with 7 bases between them. Looked up from germline, CDR1 is SEHNR and CDR2 is FQNEAQ (reference sequence). The CDR3 consists of 13 residues. The full variable domain, completed using reference TRBV7-9 and TRBJ1-2, is DTGVSQNPRHKITKRGQNVTFRCDPISEHNRLYWYRQTLGQGPEFLTYFQNEAQLEKSRLLSDRFSAERPKGSFSTLEIQRTEQGDSAMYLCASSSRNNYGYTFGSGTRLTVV.

For this clonotype: A much larger clone lies one base from this, so it may be a read error. This chain joins TRBV20-1 and TRBJ1-6, with 10 bases fitting TRBD1. V lost 8 bases to trimming and J lost 9 bases; unmatched junction nucleotides: 13. The CDR3 covers 15 residues. CDR1 is DFQATT and CDR2 is SNEGSKA in the germline V gene (reference sequence). The CDR3 reads CSTRRQGAIRSPLHF. For the CDR3, the DNA is TGCAGTACCCGAAGACAGGGGGCGATCCGTTCACCCCTCCACTTT.

A note on this clonotype: A read error may account for a junction end that differs from germline. The rearrangement joins TRBV7-2 to TRBJ1-1, with 7 bases matching TRBD1. CDR1 and CDR2 (germline): SGHTA, FQGNSA. The CDR3 loop spans 15 amino acids. The CDR3 DNA sequence: TGTGCCAACAGCCGAGGGGGACAGTTGAACACTGAAGCTTTCTTT. This gives the protein CANSRGGQLNTEAFF. Filled out from reference TRBV7-2 and TRBJ1-1, the complete variable domain reads GAGVSQSPSNKVTEKGKDVELRCDPISGHTALYWYRQSLGQGLEFLIYFQGNSAPDKSGLPSDRFSAERTGGSVSTLTIQRTQQEDSAVYLCANSRGGQLNTEAFFGQGTRLTVV.

Details on this clonotype: One base away lies a much larger clone, so this may be a sequencing read error. The V gene is TRBV7-2, the J gene TRBJ2-7; the D gene could be TRBD1 or TRBD2 (5 bases each). This CDR3 region has 14 residues. Germline CDR1 reads SGHTA; CDR2 reads FQGNSA. V dropped 4 bases and J dropped 0 bases, with 10 bases sitting between them. The CDR3 reads CASSCRDGSYEQYF. The CDR3 region has the DNA TGTGCCAGCAGCTGTAGGGACGGCTCCTACGAGCAGTACTTC.

Turning to this clonotype: A much more abundant neighbour one base away suggests this may be a read error. The chain uses TRBV5-6 and TRBJ2-7; possibly TRBD2 for D (6 bases). The CDR3 covers 11 residues. Germline-derived CDR1 and CDR2 are SGHDT and YYEEEE. The V end lost 4 bases, the J end lost 12 bases, and 14 bases lay between the germline ends. CDR3 in amino acids: CASSVRELRYF. In DNA, the CDR3 is TGTGCCAGCAGCGTCCGGGAGCTTCGGTACTTC.

This clonotype was counted ten times or more. The rearrangement joins TRBV4-3 to TRBJ1-4; possible D gene TRBD1, 5 bases. The CDR3 is 15 amino acids. V dropped 1 base and J dropped 6 bases, with 12 bases sitting between them. The V gene's germline CDR1 is LGHNA and CDR2 YSLEER. CDR3 loop: CASSQGDRGDEKLFF. DNA for the CDR3: TGCGCCAGCAGCCAAGGTGACAGAGGGGATGAAAAACTGTTTTTT.

This clonotype appeared many times. The J gene is TRBJ1-5, the V gene TRBV27, with unresolved D. The CDR3 contains 13 residues. V was cut by 5 bases and J by 2 bases, with 7 bases left in between. The germline gives CDR1 MNHEY, CDR2 SMNVEV (reference sequence). CDR3 loop: CASSVVGNQPQHF. The DNA of the CDR3 is TGTGCCAGCAGTGTAGTAGGCAATCAGCCCCAGCATTTT.

This clonotype showed up many times. The rearrangement joins TRBV7-9 to TRBJ2-5, with 7 bases identical to TRBD2. The germline CDR1 and CDR2 sequences are SEHNR and FQNEAQ (reference sequence). After removal of 4 bases from V and 5 bases from J, the junction contained 7 bases not matched to a gene. The CDR3 is 14 residues long. The CDR3 sequence: CASSSTAGGETQYF. In DNA, the CDR3 is TGTGCCAGCAGCTCTACGGCCGGGGGGGAGACCCAGTACTTC.

This clonotype has at least ten counts. The V and J genes are TRBV20-1 and TRBJ2-1; 8 bases map to TRBD1. This CDR3 region has 14 residues. Losses at the gene ends were 5 bases for V and 7 bases for J; bases not matched to a gene: 10. Germline CDR1 DFQATT, CDR2 SNEGSKA (reference sequence). The CDR3 DNA is TGCAGTGCTGTGCCACTAACAGGGGGTAATGAGCAGTTCTTC. Residues: CSAVPLTGGNEQFF.

This chain joins TRBV12-3 or TRBV12-4 and TRBJ2-2; 7 bases map to TRBD2. The CDR3 extends over 15 amino acids. V lost 7 bases to trimming and J lost 5 bases; unmatched junction nucleotides: 10. This CDR3 is CASMRAGVRTGELFF. The DNA for the CDR3 is TGTGCCAGCATGAGGGCGGGGGTGCGGACCGGGGAGCTGTTTTTT.

In its sample, this clonotype was seen many times. The chain combines TRBV7-9 with TRBJ2-3, with D perhaps matching TRBD2 (5 bases). This CDR3 has 16 amino acids. CDR1 is SEHNR, CDR2 FQNEAQ, per germline (reference sequence). V lost 5 bases, J lost 4 bases, and 19 bases lay in between. CDR3 amino acids: CASSGPGEVRSDTQYF. As DNA, the CDR3 is TGTGCCAGCAGCGGCCCCGGGGAAGTTCGTTCAGATACGCAGTATTTT. Based on the CDR3 plus reference TRBV7-9 and TRBJ2-3, the full variable domain is DTGVSQNPRHKITKRGQNVTFRCDPISEHNRLYWYRQTLGQGPEFLTYFQNEAQLEKSRLLSDRFSAERPKGSFSTLEIQRTEQGDSAMYLCASSGPGEVRSDTQYFGPGTRLTVL.

This clonotype was recorded many times. The rearrangement links TRBV6-4 to TRBJ1-2; D is uncertain. The V end lost 2 bases, the J end lost 8 bases, and 6 bases lay between the germline ends. The CDR3 has 11 residues. CDR1 MRHNA and CDR2 SNTAGT come from the germline V gene. CDR3 DNA sequence: TGTGCCAGCAGTGACCATACAGGCTACACCTTC. Translation gives CASSDHTGYTF.

The chain uses TRBV5-1 and TRBJ2-5; 9 bases map to TRBD2. This CDR3 contains 15 residues. The germline gives CDR1 SGHRS, CDR2 YFSETQ. Trimming removed 0 bases from V and 11 bases from J; junction bases left unmatched: 11. The CDR3 region has the DNA TGCGCCAGCAGCTTGGGCGGGGGGGCCCACAATGAGCAGTACTTC. Amino acids: CASSLGGGAHNEQYF.

This chain connects TRBV15 to TRBJ2-3; D not certain. This CDR3 is built from 14 residues. V was pared by 3 bases and J by 1 base, with 8 bases between. The V gene's germline CDR1 is LNHNV and CDR2 YYDKDF (reference sequence). CDR3 DNA: TGTGCCACCAGCAGCGAATGGGGCACAGATACGCAGTATTTT. Translation: CATSSEWGTDTQYF.

This clonotype was recorded at least ten times. The chain carries TRBV20-1 and TRBJ2-1, with D possibly called TRBD1 or TRBD2 (7 bases each). V lost 1 base and J 15 bases, leaving 16 bases between the germline ends. Germline values: CDR1 DFQATT, CDR2 SNEGSKA (reference sequence). The CDR3 consists of 12 residues. The CDR3 nucleotides are TGCAGTGCTAGAGCTGGGGAGGGGGCAAGGTTCTTC. This sequence encodes CSARAGEGARFF.

This clonotype has only a few counts. Compared with germline, one end of the junction differs, possibly owing to a read error. The chain links TRBV10-3 to TRBJ2-5; the D is unclear. The CDR3 totals 12 residues. The germline V gene has CDR1 ENHRY and CDR2 SYGVKD. The CDR3 sequence is CAISAGQEAQYF. The CDR3 bases are TGTGCCATCAGTGCAGGCCAAGAGGCCCAGTACTTC.

This clonotype was counted between two and nine times. The chain recombines TRBV18 with TRBJ1-5; TRBD1 matches 10 bases. The V segment lost 4 bases and the J segment 9 bases; nucleotides outside the gene matches: 3. Germline CDR1 is KGHSH and CDR2 is LQKENI. The CDR3 length is 13 residues. This CDR3 reads CASSLGQGLPQHF. The CDR3 coding sequence is TGTGCCAGCTCACTGGGACAGGGGTTGCCCCAGCATTTT.

This clonotype appeared many times. This sequence joins TRBV6-6 and TRBJ2-7; D remains unclear. CDR1 is MNHNY, CDR2 SVGAGI, per germline (reference sequence). The CDR3 contains 14 residues. V was trimmed by 0 bases and J by 5 bases, leaving 11 bases between them. The CDR3 DNA is TGTGCCAGCAGTTACTCCCATTTGAAGAACGAGCAGTACTTC. Its translation is CASSYSHLKNEQYF.

This clonotype was counted many times. This chain links TRBV29-1 with TRBJ2-5; 8 nucleotides line up with TRBD1. V trimming: 2 bases; J trimming: 9 bases; junction bases outside the gene matches: 14. Germline lookup yields CDR1 SQVTM and CDR2 ANQGSEA. This CDR3 contains 15 residues. The CDR3 spells CSVELDRAPLGAQYF. Here the CDR3 DNA reads TGCAGCGTTGAATTGGACAGGGCTCCGCTGGGGGCCCAGTACTTC. Using reference TRBV29-1 and TRBJ2-5 for the parts outside the CDR3, the full variable domain is SAVISQKPSRDICQRGTSLTIQCQVDSQVTMMFWYRQQPGQSLTLIATANQGSEATYESGFVIDKFPISRPNLTFSTLTVSNMSPEDSSIYLCSVELDRAPLGAQYFGPGTRLLVL.

This chain connects TRBV21-1 to TRBJ1-1; the table's D gene call, TRBD1, was not cross checked with the DNA. TRBV21-1 is described as a pseudogene. CDR3 size: 17 residues. This chain's CDR3 is CASSKPSRTGRSTEAFF. CDR3 DNA: TGTGCCAGCAGCAAACCCTCCCGGACAGGGAGGTCGACTGAAGCTTTCTTT.

The table lists this clonotype with many counts. The rearrangement joins TRBV27 to TRBJ2-5, with 9 bases that match TRBD2. V gave up 8 bases and J gave up 5 bases; unmatched junction bases: 9. The CDR3 consists of 14 residues. Germline lookup yields CDR1 MNHEY and CDR2 SMNVEV (reference sequence). CDR3 amino acids: CASADSGGRETQYF. CDR3 nucleotides: TGTGCCAGCGCGGACAGCGGGGGGCGGGAGACCCAGTACTTC.

This clonotype has ten or more counts. V is TRBV29-1 and J is TRBJ1-2, with D perhaps matching TRBD1 (6 bases). Per the germline V gene, CDR1 is SQVTM and CDR2 is ANQGSEA. There are 13 residues in the CDR3. V was trimmed by 2 bases and J by 0 bases, leaving 7 bases between them. CDR3 nucleotide sequence: TGCAGCGTTGAAAGGACAGCTAACTATGGCTACACCTTC. Translation gives CSVERTANYGYTF.